Below, 20 T cell receptor beta chains from the same sample are listed, as sequenced in a study of Ad26.COV2.S vaccination and SARS-CoV-2 variants. Treatment specified: roughly 19 received Ad26.COV2.S at low or high dose, single or two shots; about 5 received placebo; per-sample allocation not given. Sampling was performed 63 days after the first vaccine or placebo injection. Sequencing was performed with immunoSEQ multiplex PCR; in TCRdb, only in-frame clones are kept and a portion is missing. Altogether 350,000 to 450,000 clones are present, around four fifths being singletons, with the ten largest covering 7% to 9.5%. The material sequenced was peripheral blood, taken in a trial of Ad26.COV2.S vaccine versus placebo. Receptors were obtained from a person aged 18-60 years who received the Ad26.COV2.S COVID-19 vaccine or a placebo.

This sequence joins TRBV5-1 and TRBJ1-2; 8 nucleotides align to TRBD1. After removal of 2 bases from V and 4 bases from J, the junction contained 7 bases not matched to a gene. The CDR3 consists of 15 residues. CDR1 SGHRS and CDR2 YFSETQ come from the germline V gene. The CDR3 sequence is CASSFGTGRFYGYTF. The CDR3 DNA reads TGCGCCAGCAGCTTCGGGACAGGAAGATTCTATGGCTACACCTTC.

This clone was counted only a few times. This rearrangement joins TRBV20-1 to TRBJ1-1, with D unclear. Germline CDR1 is DFQATT and CDR2 is SNEGSKA (reference sequence). The CDR3 length is 11 residues. The V end lost 4 bases, the J end lost 14 bases, and 17 bases lay between the germline ends. The CDR3 DNA sequence: TGCAGTGCTATCAGGAAAGGGAGTCCCTTCTTT. Encoded protein: CSAIRKGSPFF.

V usage is TRBV11-3 and J usage is TRBJ1-1; D possibly corresponds to TRBD1 (6 bases). Germline values: CDR1 SGHNT, CDR2 YENEEA. Trimming removed 5 bases at V and 3 bases at J, with 16 bases between. The CDR3 contains 15 residues. The DNA of the CDR3 is TGTGCCAGCAGCCCCGGGGGCCATAAGGACACTGAAGCTTTCTTT. This encodes CASSPGGHKDTEAFF.

The V call is TRBV29-1, the J call TRBJ2-3, with 8 bases identical to TRBD1. V dropped 7 bases and J dropped 6; count of bases not matched to a gene: 15. The germline CDR1 and CDR2 sequences are SQVTM and ANQGSEA. This CDR3 contains 15 residues. DNA of the CDR3: TGCAGCGGGGCCGGGACAGGCTTAACATTGGATACGCAGTATTTT. Amino acids: CSGAGTGLTLDTQYF.

V usage is TRBV6-2 or TRBV6-3 and J usage is TRBJ1-2, with 7 bases aligning to TRBD1. Germline-derived CDR1 and CDR2 are MNHEY and SVGEGT. J lost 10 bases, V lost 2 bases, and 4 bases had no gene match. This CDR3 is built from 12 residues. The CDR3 DNA is TGTGCCAGCAGTTACAGGGGGCGAATCTACACCTTC. Encoded protein: CASSYRGRIYTF.

J is TRBJ2-1 and V is TRBV4-3, with 10 bases fitting TRBD1. The CDR3 length is 16 residues. Germline-derived CDR1 and CDR2 are LGHNA and YSLEER. Trimming took 4 bases from V and 3 from J; bases not matched to a gene: 6. DNA for the CDR3: TGCGCCAGCAGCCTCGTCGGACAGGGGGGCTACAATGAGCAGTTCTTC. It translates to CASSLVGQGGYNEQFF.

This chain uses TRBV4-1 with TRBJ1-2; no firm D call. Germline V gene sequence: CDR1 MGHRA, CDR2 YSYEKL. V lost 0 bases and J lost 4, with 12 bases in between. This CDR3 has 15 residues. The CDR3: CASSQDLMGSYGYTF. DNA of the CDR3: TGCGCCAGCAGCCAAGATCTGATGGGTTCCTATGGCTACACCTTC.

A remark on this clone: Other DNA sequences in this sample translate to the same CDR3. The chain employs TRBV10-3 and TRBJ1-4; the D is unclear. V was cut by 2 bases and J by 7 bases, with 5 bases left in between. Looked up from germline, CDR1 is ENHRY and CDR2 is SYGVKD. This CDR3 comprises 12 residues. Here the CDR3 reads CAISERGEKLFF. DNA of the CDR3: TGTGCCATCAGTGAGCGAGGTGAAAAACTGTTTTTT.

This clone has at least ten counts. In DNA, the CDR3 is TGTGCCAGCAGTTTATACGTTGGCGGCGGACAGTTAAATTCACCCCTCCACTTT. Its protein is CASSLYVGGGQLNSPLHF. The chain links TRBV27 to TRBJ1-6, with D possibly matching TRBD1 (6 bases). Germline V gives CDR1 MNHEY, CDR2 SMNVEV (reference sequence). This CDR3 contains 18 residues. Trimming stripped 1 base from V and 7 bases from J, with 20 bases between.

This rearrangement joins TRBV14 to TRBJ1-1; no definite D call. CDR1 is SGHDN and CDR2 is FVKESK in the germline V gene. The CDR3 has 14 residues. V lost 4 bases and J 5 bases, leaving 14 bases between the germline ends. The CDR3 loop is CASSLMARLTEAFF. CDR3 nucleotide sequence: TGTGCCAGCAGCCTCATGGCGAGGTTGACTGAAGCTTTCTTT. The full variable domain, in which reference TRBV14 and TRBJ1-1 provide the parts outside the CDR3, is EAGVTQFPSHSVIEKGQTVTLRCDPISGHDNLYWYRRVMGKEIKFLLHFVKESKQDESGMPNNRFLAERTGGTYSTLKVQPAELEDSGVYFCASSLMARLTEAFFGQGTRLTVV.

The chain employs TRBV7-6 and TRBJ2-7; possibly TRBD1 for D (5 bases). V lost 5 bases, J lost 3 bases, and 11 bases lay in between. The length of the CDR3 is 13 residues. CDR1 is SGHVS and CDR2 is FNYEAQ in the germline V gene. CDR3 in amino acids: CASSAQQVYEQYF. The CDR3 DNA reads TGTGCCAGCAGCGCGCAACAGGTCTACGAGCAGTACTTC.

V and J are TRBV19 and TRBJ2-7; TRBD1 is a possible D gene (5 bases). V was shortened by 8 bases and J by 5 bases, with 19 bases between the two germline ends. Germline V gene sequence: CDR1 LNHDA, CDR2 SQIVND (reference sequence). The CDR3 sequence is 14 residues long. CDR3: CASQGAGTVHEQYF. CDR3 bases: TGTGCCAGTCAAGGGGCTGGTACAGTCCACGAGCAGTACTTC. Using reference TRBV19 and TRBJ2-7 for the parts outside the CDR3, the full variable domain is DGGITQSPKYLFRKEGQNVTLSCEQNLNHDAMYWYRQDPGQGLRLIYYSQIVNDFQKGDIAEGYSVSREKKESFPLTVTSAQKNPTAFYLCASQGAGTVHEQYFGPGTRLTVT.

The chain combines TRBV11-2 with TRBJ1-1; D not certain. The length of the CDR3 is 15 residues. V was shortened by 2 bases and J by 2 bases, with 12 bases between the two germline ends. Germline V gives CDR1 SGHAT, CDR2 FQNNGV. CDR3 amino acids: CASSLWRHGNTEAFF. CDR3 bases: TGTGCCAGCAGCTTATGGAGGCATGGTAACACTGAAGCTTTCTTT. Supplemented by reference TRBV11-2 and TRBJ1-1, the full variable domain reads EAGVAQSPRYKIIEKRQSVAFWCNPISGHATLYWYQQILGQGPKLLIQFQNNGVVDDSQLPKDRFSAERLKGVDSTLKIQPAKLEDSAVYLCASSLWRHGNTEAFFGQGTRLTVV.

The genes are TRBV5-4 and TRBJ2-3; no reliable D call. The CDR3 covers 14 residues. Trimming pared 3 bases from V and 0 bases from J, leaving 8 bases between. Germline lookup yields CDR1 SGHNT and CDR2 YYREEE (reference sequence). DNA of the CDR3: TGTGCCAGCAGCTCGAAAAAAAGCACAGATACGCAGTATTTT. Its protein product is CASSSKKSTDTQYF.

The rearrangement uses TRBV4-1 and TRBJ2-1; D is perhaps TRBD2 (5 bases). The CDR3 runs to 16 residues. Per the germline V gene, CDR1 is MGHRA and CDR2 is YSYEKL. V was cut by 1 base and J by 6 bases, with 16 bases left in between. The CDR3 DNA reads TGCGCCAGCAGCCAAGGGTCTAGCCTCACTATCAATGAGCAGTTCTTC. It translates to CASSQGSSLTINEQFF.

The rearrangement links TRBV5-1 to TRBJ2-1; 8 positions agree with TRBD2. The trim removed 2 bases at V and 2 bases at J, leaving 6 bases unmatched. This CDR3 is 16 amino acids long. CDR1 SGHRS and CDR2 YFSETQ come from the germline V gene. CDR3 amino acids: CASSFGAGAAYNEQFF. The CDR3 coding sequence is TGCGCCAGCAGCTTCGGAGCGGGAGCTGCCTACAATGAGCAGTTCTTC.

V is TRBV4-2 and J is TRBJ2-7, with 7 bases fitting TRBD1. The CDR3 loop spans 16 amino acids. With V trimmed by 5 bases and J by 4 bases, 14 bases remained unmatched. Germline V gene sequence: CDR1 LGHNA, CDR2 YNFKEQ. This CDR3 is CASSIVAGQDLYEQYF. CDR3 coding DNA: TGTGCCAGCAGCATCGTGGCCGGACAGGATCTTTACGAGCAGTACTTC.

This clone was counted once. The chain has TRBV18 and TRBJ2-3; D might be TRBD1 (5 bases). Per the germline V gene, CDR1 is KGHSH and CDR2 is LQKENI. This CDR3 is 15 amino acids long. V gave up 3 bases and J gave up 4 bases, with 14 bases separating them. CDR3 region: CASSPRRGGPDTQYF. Written as DNA, the CDR3 is TGTGCCAGCTCACCGAGAAGGGGTGGGCCAGATACGCAGTATTTT. The variable domain in full, completed from reference TRBV18 and TRBJ2-3, reads NAGVMQNPRHLVRRRGQEARLRCSPMKGHSHVYWYRQLPEEGLKFMVYLQKENIIDESGMPKERFSAEFPKEGPSILRIQQVVRGDSAAYFCASSPRRGGPDTQYFGPGTRLTVL.

This rearrangement joins TRBV7-9 to TRBJ1-4; D is ambiguous. The germline CDR1 and CDR2 sequences are SEHNR and FQNEAQ (reference sequence). V was pared by 4 bases and J by 8 bases, with 17 bases between. The CDR3 runs 15 residues. Here the CDR3 DNA reads TGTGCCAGCAGCTCCCGTTCGGGGAAGCCCGAAAAACTGTTTTTT. This sequence encodes CASSSRSGKPEKLFF. The full variable domain, in which reference TRBV7-9 and TRBJ1-4 provide the parts outside the CDR3, is DTGVSQNPRHKITKRGQNVTFRCDPISEHNRLYWYRQTLGQGPEFLTYFQNEAQLEKSRLLSDRFSAERPKGSFSTLEIQRTEQGDSAMYLCASSSRSGKPEKLFFGSGTQLSVL.

This rearrangement joins TRBV6-6 to TRBJ1-3; the D gene is possibly TRBD1 (6 bases). V was trimmed by 2 bases and J by 4 bases, leaving 15 bases between them. Per germline, CDR1 MNHNY and CDR2 SVGAGI (reference sequence). The CDR3 runs 16 residues. The CDR3 DNA is TGTGCCAGCAGTTACAAAATTACAGGGAGAGGAAACACCATATATTTT. It specifies CASSYKITGRGNTIYF.